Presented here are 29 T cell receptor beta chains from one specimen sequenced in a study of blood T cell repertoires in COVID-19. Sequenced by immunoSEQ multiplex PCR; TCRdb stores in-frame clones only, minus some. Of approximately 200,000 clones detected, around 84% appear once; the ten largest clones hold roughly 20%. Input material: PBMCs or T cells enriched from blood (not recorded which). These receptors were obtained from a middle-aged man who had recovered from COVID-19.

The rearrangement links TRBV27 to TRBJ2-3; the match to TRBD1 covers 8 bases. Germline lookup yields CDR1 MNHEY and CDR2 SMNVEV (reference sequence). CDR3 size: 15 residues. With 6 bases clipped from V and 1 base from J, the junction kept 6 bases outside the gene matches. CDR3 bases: TGTGCCAGCAGAACAGGGGGTATAGGCACAGATACGCAGTATTTT. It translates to CASRTGGIGTDTQYF.

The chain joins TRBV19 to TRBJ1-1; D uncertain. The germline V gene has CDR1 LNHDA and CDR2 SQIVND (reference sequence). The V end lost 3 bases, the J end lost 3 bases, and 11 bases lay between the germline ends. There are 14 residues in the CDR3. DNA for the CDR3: TGTGCCAGTAGTATCGGCACAGCTTACACTGAAGCTTTCTTT. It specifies CASSIGTAYTEAFF.

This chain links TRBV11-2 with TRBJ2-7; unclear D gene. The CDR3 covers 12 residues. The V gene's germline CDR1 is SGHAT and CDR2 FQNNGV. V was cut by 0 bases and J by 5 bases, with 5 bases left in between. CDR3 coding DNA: TGTGCCAGCAGCTTAGATTTCGACGAGCAGTACTTC. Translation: CASSLDFDEQYF.

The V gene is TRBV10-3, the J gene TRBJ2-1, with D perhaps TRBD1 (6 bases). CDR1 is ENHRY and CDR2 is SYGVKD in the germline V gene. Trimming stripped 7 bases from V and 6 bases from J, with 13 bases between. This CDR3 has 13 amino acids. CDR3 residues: CAITDSLANEQFF. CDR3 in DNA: TGTGCCATCACGGACAGCTTAGCCAATGAGCAGTTCTTC.

The DNA for the CDR3 is TGTGCCAGCAGTGAAGCCTTGTCCGAGCAGTACTTC. It encodes CASSEALSEQYF. The chain combines TRBV6-1 with TRBJ2-7; D call uncertain. The CDR3 contains 12 residues. V shed 0 bases and J shed 6 bases, with 6 bases lying between them. Germline values: CDR1 MNHNS, CDR2 SASEGT.

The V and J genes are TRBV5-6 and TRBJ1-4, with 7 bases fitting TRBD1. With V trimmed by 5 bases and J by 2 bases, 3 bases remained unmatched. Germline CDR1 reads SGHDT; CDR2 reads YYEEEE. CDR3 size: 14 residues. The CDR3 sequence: CASSMTGTNEKLFF. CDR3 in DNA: TGTGCCAGCAGTATGACAGGGACTAATGAAAAACTGTTTTTT.

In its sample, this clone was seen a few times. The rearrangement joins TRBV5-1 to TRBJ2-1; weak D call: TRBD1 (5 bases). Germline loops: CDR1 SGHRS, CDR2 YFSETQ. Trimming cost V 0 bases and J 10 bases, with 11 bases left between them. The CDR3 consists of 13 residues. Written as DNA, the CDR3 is TGCGCCAGCAGCTTGGTAGGGGATCGGGAGCAGTTCTTC. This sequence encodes CASSLVGDREQFF.

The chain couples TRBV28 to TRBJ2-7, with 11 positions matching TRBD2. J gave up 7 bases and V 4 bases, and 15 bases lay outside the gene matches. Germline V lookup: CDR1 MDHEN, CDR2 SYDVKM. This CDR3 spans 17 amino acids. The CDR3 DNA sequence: TGTGCCAGCAGTTCACGCCTCCTACTAGCGGGAGTGGGGGAGCAGTACTTC. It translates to CASSSRLLLAGVGEQYF. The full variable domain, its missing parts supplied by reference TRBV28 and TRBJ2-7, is DVKVTQSSRYLVKRTGEKVFLECVQDMDHENMFWYRQDPGLGLRLIYFSYDVKMKEKGDIPEGYSVSREKKERFSLILESASTNQTSMYLCASSSRLLLAGVGEQYFGPGTRLTVT.

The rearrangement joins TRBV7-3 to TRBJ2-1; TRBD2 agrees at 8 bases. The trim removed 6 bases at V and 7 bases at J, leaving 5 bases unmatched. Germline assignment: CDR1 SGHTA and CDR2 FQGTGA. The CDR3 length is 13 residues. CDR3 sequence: CASSGGGRNEQFF. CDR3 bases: TGTGCCAGCAGTGGCGGGGGGAGGAATGAGCAGTTCTTC.

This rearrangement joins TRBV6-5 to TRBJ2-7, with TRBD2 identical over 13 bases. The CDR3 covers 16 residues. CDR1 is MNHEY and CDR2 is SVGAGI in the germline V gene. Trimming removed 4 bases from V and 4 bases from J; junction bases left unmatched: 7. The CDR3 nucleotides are TGTGCCAGCAGTTCGCACACTAGCGGGAGGGAATACGAGCAGTACTTC. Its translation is CASSSHTSGREYEQYF.

CDR3 region: CASRNVTRRSGNTIYF. For the CDR3, the DNA is TGTGCCAGTAGGAACGTAACCAGAAGATCTGGAAACACCATATATTTT. The chain joins TRBV19 to TRBJ1-3; D not resolved. The ends were cut back, 6 bases at V and 1 base at J, with 16 bases in the middle. This CDR3 region has 16 residues. CDR1 and CDR2 (germline): LNHDA, SQIVND (reference sequence).

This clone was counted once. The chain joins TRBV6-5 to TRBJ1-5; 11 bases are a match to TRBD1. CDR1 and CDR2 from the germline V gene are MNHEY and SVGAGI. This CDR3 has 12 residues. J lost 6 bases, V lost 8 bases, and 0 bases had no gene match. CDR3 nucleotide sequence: TGTGCCAGCGGGACAGGGGGTCAGCCCCAGCATTTT. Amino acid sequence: CASGTGGQPQHF.

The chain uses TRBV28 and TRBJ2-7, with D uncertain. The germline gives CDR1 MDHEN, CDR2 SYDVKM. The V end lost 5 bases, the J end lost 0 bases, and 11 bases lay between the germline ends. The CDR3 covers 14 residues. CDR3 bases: TGTGCCAGCAGTATCTACCGTAACTCCTACGAGCAGTACTTC. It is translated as CASSIYRNSYEQYF.

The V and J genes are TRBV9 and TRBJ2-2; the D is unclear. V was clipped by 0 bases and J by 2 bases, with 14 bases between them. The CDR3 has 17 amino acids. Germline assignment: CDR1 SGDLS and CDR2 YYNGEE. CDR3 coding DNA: TGTGCCAGCAGCGTAGCTTTTGGCAGGATAAACACCGGGGAGCTGTTTTTT. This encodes CASSVAFGRINTGELFF.

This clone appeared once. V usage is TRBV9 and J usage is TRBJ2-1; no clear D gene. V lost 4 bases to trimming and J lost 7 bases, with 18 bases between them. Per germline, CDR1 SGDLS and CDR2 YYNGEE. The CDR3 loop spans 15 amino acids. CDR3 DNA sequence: TGTGCCAGCAGCCCCCACGGAGTGGCCCCGAATGAGCAGTTCTTC. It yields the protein CASSPHGVAPNEQFF.

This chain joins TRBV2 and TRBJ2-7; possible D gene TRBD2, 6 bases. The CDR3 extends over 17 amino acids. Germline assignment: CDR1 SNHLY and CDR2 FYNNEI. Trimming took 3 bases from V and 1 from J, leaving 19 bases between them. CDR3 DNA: TGTGCCAGCAGTGATGGGACTGGCGGAACCCTATCCTACGAGCAGTACTTC. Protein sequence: CASSDGTGGTLSYEQYF.

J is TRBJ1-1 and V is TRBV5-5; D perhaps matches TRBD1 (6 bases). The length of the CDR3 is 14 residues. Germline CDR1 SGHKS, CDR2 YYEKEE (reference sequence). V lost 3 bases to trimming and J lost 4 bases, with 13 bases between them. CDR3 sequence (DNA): TGTGCCAGCAGCTCTCAGGGGCTGGGCACTGAAGCTTTCTTT. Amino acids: CASSSQGLGTEAFF.

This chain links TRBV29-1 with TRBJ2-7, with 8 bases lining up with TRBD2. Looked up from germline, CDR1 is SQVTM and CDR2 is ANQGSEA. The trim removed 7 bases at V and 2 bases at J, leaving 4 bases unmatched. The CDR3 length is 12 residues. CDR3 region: CSAGTRTYEQYF. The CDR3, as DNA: TGCAGCGCCGGGACTAGAACCTACGAGCAGTACTTC.

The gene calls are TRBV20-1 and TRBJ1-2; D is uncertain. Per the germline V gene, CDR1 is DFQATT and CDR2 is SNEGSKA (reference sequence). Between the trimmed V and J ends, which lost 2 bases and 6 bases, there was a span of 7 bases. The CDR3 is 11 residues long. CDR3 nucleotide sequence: TGCAGTGCTAGACACATCAATGGCTACACCTTC. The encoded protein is CSARHINGYTF.

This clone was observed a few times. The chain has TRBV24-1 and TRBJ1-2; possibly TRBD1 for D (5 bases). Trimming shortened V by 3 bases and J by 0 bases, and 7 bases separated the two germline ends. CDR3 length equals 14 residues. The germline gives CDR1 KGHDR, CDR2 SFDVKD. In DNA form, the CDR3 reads TGTGCCACCAGTGATCAGACAGCTAACTATGGCTACACCTTC. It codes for CATSDQTANYGYTF.

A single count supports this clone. CDR3 nucleotides: TGTGCCAGTAGTATACAGGGCCCCCCCGGCATTCAGTACTTC. Translation: CASSIQGPPGIQYF. J is TRBJ2-4 and V is TRBV19; possible D gene TRBD1, 5 bases. Per germline, CDR1 LNHDA and CDR2 SQIVND (reference sequence). CDR3 length: 14 residues. Trimming took off 2 bases at V and 9 bases at J, with 14 bases between the two ends.

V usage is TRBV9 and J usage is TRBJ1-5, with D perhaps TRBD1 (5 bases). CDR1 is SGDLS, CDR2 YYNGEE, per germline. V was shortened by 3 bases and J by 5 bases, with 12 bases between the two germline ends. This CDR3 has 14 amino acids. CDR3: CASSDQGGYQPQHF. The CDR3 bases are TGTGCCAGCAGCGATCAGGGAGGGTATCAGCCCCAGCATTTT.

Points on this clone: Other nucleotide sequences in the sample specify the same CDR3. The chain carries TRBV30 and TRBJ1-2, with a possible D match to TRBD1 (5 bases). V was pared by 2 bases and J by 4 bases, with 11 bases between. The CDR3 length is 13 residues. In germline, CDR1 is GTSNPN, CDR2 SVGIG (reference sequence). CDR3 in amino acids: CAWSRQGGYGYTF. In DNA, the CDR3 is TGTGCCTGGAGTCGGCAGGGCGGCTATGGCTACACCTTC. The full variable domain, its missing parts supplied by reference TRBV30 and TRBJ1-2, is SQTIHQWPATLVQPVGSPLSLECTVEGTSNPNLYWYRQAAGRGLQLLFYSVGIGQISSEVPQNLSASRPQDRQFILSSKKLLLSDSGFYLCAWSRQGGYGYTFGSGTRLTVV.

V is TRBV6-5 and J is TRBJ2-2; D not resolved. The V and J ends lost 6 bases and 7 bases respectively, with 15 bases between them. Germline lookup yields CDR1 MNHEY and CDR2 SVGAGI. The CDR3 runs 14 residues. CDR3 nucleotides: TGTGCCAGCAGGATTGATGGTTTCGGCGGGGAGCTGTTTTTT. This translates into CASRIDGFGGELFF.

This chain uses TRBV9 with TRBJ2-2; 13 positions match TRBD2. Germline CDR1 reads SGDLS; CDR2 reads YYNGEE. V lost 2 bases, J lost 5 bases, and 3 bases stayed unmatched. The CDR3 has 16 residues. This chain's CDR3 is CASSVSTSGGTGELFF. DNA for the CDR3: TGTGCCAGCAGCGTCTCGACTAGCGGGGGGACCGGGGAGCTGTTTTTT.

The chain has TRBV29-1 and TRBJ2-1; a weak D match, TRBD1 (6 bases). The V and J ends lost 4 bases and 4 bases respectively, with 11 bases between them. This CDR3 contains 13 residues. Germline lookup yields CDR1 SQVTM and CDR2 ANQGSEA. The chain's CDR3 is CSVATGWYNEQFF. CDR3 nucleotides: TGCAGCGTTGCAACAGGGTGGTACAATGAGCAGTTCTTC.

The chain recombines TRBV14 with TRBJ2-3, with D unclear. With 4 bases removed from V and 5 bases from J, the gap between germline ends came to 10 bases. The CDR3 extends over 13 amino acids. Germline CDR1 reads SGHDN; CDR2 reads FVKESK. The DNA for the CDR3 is TGTGCCAGCAGCCGGAACCCGGGAGATACGCAGTATTTT. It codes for CASSRNPGDTQYF.

The CDR3 nucleotides are TGCGCCAGCAGCCAAGGGAGCCGAAATCTCTATGGCTACACCTTC. Encoded protein: CASSQGSRNLYGYTF. This chain links TRBV4-3 with TRBJ1-2; D not certain. The CDR3 consists of 15 residues. V dropped 1 base and J dropped 4 bases, with 13 bases sitting between them. CDR1 is LGHNA and CDR2 is YSLEER in the germline V gene.

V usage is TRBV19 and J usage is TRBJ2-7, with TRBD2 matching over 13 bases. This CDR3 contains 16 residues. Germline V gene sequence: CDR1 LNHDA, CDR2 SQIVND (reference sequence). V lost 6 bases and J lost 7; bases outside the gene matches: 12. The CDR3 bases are TGTGCCAGTAGGCCCACCGGGACTAGCGGGACTCGGGAGCAGTACTTC. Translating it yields CASRPTGTSGTREQYF.